These 25 T cell receptor beta chains were sequenced from one sample in a study of siplizumab effects on memory and regulatory T cells. The method was immunoSEQ multiplex PCR; TCRdb's version includes in-frame clones alone and lacks a portion of them. The sample has 50,000 to 55,000 clones, under 98% seen once. The sample was naive CD4+ T cells sorted from blood. These receptors came from a human donor in good health.

The chain recombines TRBV19 with TRBJ2-5; no firm D call. This CDR3 comprises 13 residues. Germline values: CDR1 LNHDA, CDR2 SQIVND (reference sequence). The ends were cut back, 2 bases at V and 3 bases at J, with 7 bases in the middle. CDR3 amino acids: CASSINAEETQYF. The CDR3 bases are TGTGCCAGTAGTATAAATGCGGAAGAGACCCAGTACTTC. The whole variable domain, filled in from reference TRBV19 and TRBJ2-5, reads DGGITQSPKYLFRKEGQNVTLSCEQNLNHDAMYWYRQDPGQGLRLIYYSQIVNDFQKGDIAEGYSVSREKKESFPLTVTSAQKNPTAFYLCASSINAEETQYFGPGTRLLVL.

The chain recombines TRBV5-1 with TRBJ1-4; 8 nucleotides align to TRBD1. The germline gives CDR1 SGHRS, CDR2 YFSETQ. The CDR3 runs to 17 residues. The V and J ends lost 0 bases and 1 base, in that order; junction bases with no gene match: 5. The CDR3 DNA reads as TGCGCCAGCAGCTTGGGGACAGGGAGTCAAACTAATGAAAAACTGTTTTTT. Translating it yields CASSLGTGSQTNEKLFF.

J is TRBJ1-1 and V is TRBV29-1, with D tentatively TRBD1 (5 bases). V gave up 6 bases and J gave up 4 bases, with 15 bases separating them. This CDR3 has 13 amino acids. Germline loops: CDR1 SQVTM, CDR2 ANQGSEA. The CDR3 sequence is CSVVRDGGTEAFF. For the CDR3, the DNA is TGCAGCGTAGTCCGGGACGGAGGCACTGAAGCTTTCTTT.

This chain connects TRBV29-1 to TRBJ2-5; 7 nucleotides align to TRBD2. This CDR3 spans 15 amino acids. Germline CDR1 SQVTM, CDR2 ANQGSEA. Trimming cost V 3 bases and J 7 bases; bases outside gene matches: 14. In DNA form, the CDR3 reads TGCAGCGTTGACTCGGCTAGCGGAGCCTCGGGGACCCAGTACTTC. Its translation is CSVDSASGASGTQYF.

The chain is built from TRBV2 and TRBJ2-1; no firm D call. This CDR3 contains 13 residues. Per germline, CDR1 SNHLY and CDR2 FYNNEI. V lost 2 bases and J 6 bases, leaving 8 bases between the germline ends. CDR3 loop: CASSELRLNEQFF. In DNA, the CDR3 is TGTGCCAGCAGTGAACTGCGTCTCAATGAGCAGTTCTTC.

V is TRBV30 and J is TRBJ2-3; D gene uncertain. Trimming stripped 0 bases from V and 0 bases from J, with 4 bases between. CDR3 length: 13 amino acids. The germline V gene has CDR1 GTSNPN and CDR2 SVGIG (reference sequence). Here the CDR3 reads CAWSVTSTDTQYF. DNA for the CDR3: TGTGCCTGGAGTGTGACTAGCACAGATACGCAGTATTTT.

This chain joins TRBV6-1 and TRBJ1-1; 7 bases are a match to TRBD1. CDR3 length: 13 amino acids. Germline V gene data show CDR1 as MNHNS and CDR2 as SASEGT. V shed 6 bases and J 2 bases; nucleotides not matched to a gene: 3. CDR3 region: CASRDRLNTEAFF. The DNA for the CDR3 is TGTGCCAGCAGGGACAGGCTTAACACTGAAGCTTTCTTT.

The chain couples TRBV6-5 to TRBJ1-1, with 10 bases matching TRBD1. The V and J ends lost 5 bases and 5 bases, in that order; junction bases with no gene match: 5. The V gene's germline CDR1 is MNHEY and CDR2 SVGAGI. The CDR3 has 14 amino acids. DNA of the CDR3: TGTGCCAGCAGTCAAGACAGGGGGCGAACTGAAGCTTTCTTT. Translation: CASSQDRGRTEAFF.

V and J are TRBV5-1 and TRBJ2-5, with no clear D. The germline gives CDR1 SGHRS, CDR2 YFSETQ. The CDR3 runs to 16 residues. The V and J ends lost 1 base and 0 bases respectively, with 13 bases between them. CDR3 nucleotides: TGCGCCAGCAGCTTGCTGGAATCTCGGTACCAAGAGACCCAGTACTTC. It codes for CASSLLESRYQETQYF. Full variable domain (outside the CDR3, taken from reference TRBV5-1 and TRBJ2-5): KAGVTQTPRYLIKTRGQQVTLSCSPISGHRSVSWYQQTPGQGLQFLFEYFSETQRNKGNFPGRFSGRQFSNSRSEMNVSTLELGDSALYLCASSLLESRYQETQYFGPGTRLLVL.

This rearrangement joins TRBV18 to TRBJ2-5, with D possibly matching TRBD2 (6 bases). This CDR3 is 16 amino acids long. The germline gives CDR1 KGHSH, CDR2 LQKENI. With 5 bases removed from V and 5 bases from J, the gap between germline ends came to 21 bases. The CDR3 here is CASSALAGRGVETQYF. The CDR3 coding sequence is TGTGCCAGCTCAGCACTAGCCGGGAGAGGCGTGGAGACCCAGTACTTC.

The rearrangement uses TRBV5-1 and TRBJ2-2; maybe TRBD1 (6 bases). CDR1 SGHRS and CDR2 YFSETQ come from the germline V gene. The V and J ends lost 2 bases and 0 bases respectively, with 11 bases between them. The CDR3 totals 16 residues. CDR3 protein: CASSFRTASNTGELFF. The CDR3 DNA is TGCGCCAGCAGCTTCCGGACAGCTTCGAACACCGGGGAGCTGTTTTTT.

The V call is TRBV6-5, the J call TRBJ1-2; D might be TRBD1 (6 bases). The germline CDR1 and CDR2 sequences are MNHEY and SVGAGI. The CDR3 has 15 residues. V was pared by 5 bases and J by 3 bases, with 16 bases between. CDR3: CASSIGTLTDYGYTF. CDR3 sequence (DNA): TGTGCCAGCAGTATCGGGACACTAACCGACTATGGCTACACCTTC.

The rearrangement uses TRBV5-1 and TRBJ2-2, with 7 bases lining up with TRBD2. The germline CDR1 and CDR2 sequences are SGHRS and YFSETQ. The V and J ends lost 8 bases and 0 bases, in that order; junction bases with no gene match: 7. This CDR3 contains 15 residues. CDR3 nucleotides: TGCGCCAGTAAGGTGGGAGGGCCGAACACCGGGGAGCTGTTTTTT. This encodes CASKVGGPNTGELFF.

CDR3 sequence: CASSLVVRSGANVLTF. DNA for the CDR3: TGCGCCAGCAGCTTGGTTGTGAGGTCTGGGGCCAACGTCCTGACTTTC. V usage is TRBV5-1 and J usage is TRBJ2-6; D unresolved. The CDR3 consists of 16 residues. V lost 0 bases and J 1 base, leaving 8 bases between the germline ends. Germline V gene data show CDR1 as SGHRS and CDR2 as YFSETQ.

This clone was seen a single time. The V call is TRBV5-1, the J call TRBJ2-7; D not resolved. V was clipped by 1 base and J by 0 bases, with 5 bases between them. The germline CDR1 and CDR2 sequences are SGHRS and YFSETQ. This CDR3 is 13 amino acids long. CDR3 sequence: CASSLPSSYEQYF. The DNA of the CDR3 is TGCGCCAGCAGCTTGCCCAGCTCCTACGAGCAGTACTTC.

The genes are TRBV6-1 and TRBJ1-1; D remains unclear. This CDR3 contains 13 residues. Looked up from germline, CDR1 is MNHNS and CDR2 is SASEGT. Trimming cost V 8 bases and J 2 bases, with 12 bases left between them. The CDR3 DNA follows: TGTGCCAGCCCATCAAGGAGAAACACTGAAGCTTTCTTT. It encodes CASPSRRNTEAFF.

The chain carries TRBV6-1 and TRBJ1-2; D remains unclear. Germline CDR1 MNHNS, CDR2 SASEGT. The CDR3 loop spans 13 amino acids. V lost 7 bases to trimming and J lost 4 bases, with 13 bases between them. CDR3 sequence reads: CASNPPGLYGYTF. CDR3 sequence (DNA): TGTGCCAGCAACCCCCCGGGTCTCTATGGCTACACCTTC.

V is TRBV12-5 and J is TRBJ2-1, with TRBD1 matching over 9 bases. Germline V CDR1 and CDR2: LGHNT, FRNRAP. The V gene end was trimmed by 1 base and the J gene end by 3 bases; junction bases not matched to a gene: 4. The CDR3 runs to 16 residues. Here the CDR3 DNA reads TGTGCTAGTGGTTTGGAACAGGGGGCTAGCTACAATGAGCAGTTCTTC. Translating it yields CASGLEQGASYNEQFF.

The gene calls are TRBV7-9 and TRBJ1-1; TRBD1 matches 9 bases. The germline gives CDR1 SEHNR, CDR2 FQNEAQ (reference sequence). The CDR3 totals 14 residues. J gave up 5 bases and V 4 bases, and 5 bases lay outside the gene matches. CDR3 protein: CASSSTGGRTEAFF. The CDR3 bases are TGTGCCAGCAGCTCGACAGGGGGGAGGACTGAAGCTTTCTTT.

The chain combines TRBV15 with TRBJ2-3; D is ambiguous. Trimming took 0 bases from V and 0 from J, leaving 7 bases between them. CDR1 LNHNV and CDR2 YYDKDF come from the germline V gene (reference sequence). This CDR3 region has 15 residues. This CDR3 reads CATSRDRASTDTQYF. For the CDR3, the DNA is TGTGCCACCAGCAGAGATCGGGCGAGCACAGATACGCAGTATTTT.

V and J are TRBV6-1 and TRBJ2-1; 8 bases align to TRBD2. The CDR3 has 15 residues. CDR1 and CDR2 (germline): MNHNS, SASEGT. J lost 9 bases, V lost 7 bases, and 14 bases had no gene match. The DNA for the CDR3 is TGTGCCAGCACCCAACTCGGGACTAGGGGTGGTGAGCAGTTCTTC. Translated: CASTQLGTRGGEQFF.

The J gene is TRBJ2-2, the V gene TRBV5-4; D tentatively reads TRBD1 or TRBD2 (5 bases each). V was clipped by 4 bases and J by 4 bases, with 20 bases between them. The CDR3 loop spans 17 amino acids. Germline lookup yields CDR1 SGHNT and CDR2 YYREEE (reference sequence). The CDR3 coding sequence is TGTGCCAGCAGCGGGGACGGGGACCGGGCCATCACCGGGGAGCTGTTTTTT. Protein product: CASSGDGDRAITGELFF.

This chain uses TRBV4-3 with TRBJ2-3; 8 bases fit TRBD2. CDR3 length: 18 residues. In germline, CDR1 is LGHNA, CDR2 YSLEER. After removal of 0 bases from V and 4 bases from J, the junction contained 12 bases not matched to a gene. CDR3 in amino acids: CASSQESAGAGVPDTQYF. CDR3 nucleotides: TGCGCCAGCAGCCAAGAATCGGCCGGAGCGGGAGTTCCAGATACGCAGTATTTT.

The gene calls are TRBV6-5 and TRBJ2-1; 8 nucleotides line up with TRBD1. The length of the CDR3 is 13 residues. Per the germline V gene, CDR1 is MNHEY and CDR2 is SVGAGI. The V and J ends lost 7 bases and 8 bases, in that order; junction bases with no gene match: 7. CDR3 nucleotide sequence: TGTGCCAGCAAACCTCAGGGGGCGCATGAGCAGTTCTTC. It yields the protein CASKPQGAHEQFF.

J is TRBJ1-2 and V is TRBV5-1, with TRBD1 matching 7 bases. V lost 0 bases, J lost 8 bases, and 7 bases stayed unmatched. Germline loops: CDR1 SGHRS, CDR2 YFSETQ. The CDR3 is 14 amino acids. CDR3 protein: CASSLGDRGSGYTF. CDR3 in DNA: TGCGCCAGCAGCTTGGGGGACAGAGGCAGCGGCTACACCTTC.